One and the same sample provided the 26 T cell receptor beta chains below, sequenced in a study of CD4 and CD8 cells across lung adenocarcinoma regions. MiXCR was run by TCRdb on the PCR reads, yielding one entry per CDR3 protein. The table records roughly 10,000 distinct CDR3 sequences, roughly 50% of them present only once. Specimen: CD8+ T cells from the margin of a lung tumor. Receptor source: a female donor with lung adenocarcinoma. The CD4 and CD8 labels of this study may be unreliable.

The chain couples TRBV12-3 or TRBV12-4 to TRBJ1-2; maybe TRBD1 (5 bases). V lost 2 bases and J lost 4, with 17 bases in between. This CDR3 has 16 residues. This CDR3 is CASSLRLGGVGYGYTF. The CDR3 coding sequence is TGTGCCAGCAGTTTAAGGCTCGGGGGTGTGGGCTATGGCTACACCTTC.

On this clonotype itself: A junction boundary mismatches the germline segment, possibly from a read error. This chain links TRBV20-1 with TRBJ2-3; either TRBD1 or TRBD2 may supply D (7 bases each). The J call may be in error: the DNA end matches TRBJ2-7 better. The CDR3 extends over 14 amino acids. Germline V gene data show CDR1 as DFQATT and CDR2 as SNEGSKA (reference sequence). This chain's CDR3 is CSGRGGGGQDTQYF. The CDR3 DNA is TGCAGTGGTAGAGGGGGCGGGGGCCAGGATACGCAGTACTTC.

The chain joins TRBV27 to TRBJ2-5, with D uncertain. Germline CDR1 reads MNHEY; CDR2 reads SMNVEV (reference sequence). The CDR3 loop spans 13 amino acids. Between the trimmed V and J ends, which lost 3 bases and 0 bases, there was a span of 5 bases. DNA of the CDR3: TGTGCCAGCAGTTTCCGACACCAAGAGACCCAGTACTTC. Amino acid sequence: CASSFRHQETQYF.

There are many counts of this clonotype. This chain links TRBV25-1 with TRBJ1-1; D unclear. Germline V CDR1 and CDR2: MGHDK, SYGVNS. CDR3 length equals 13 residues. V lost 5 bases, J lost 1 base, and 8 bases lay in between. The CDR3 here is CASSQTANTEAFF. Here the CDR3 DNA reads TGTGCCAGCAGTCAGACGGCGAACACTGAAGCTTTCTTT.

This sequence joins TRBV5-1 and TRBJ2-6; possible D gene TRBD2, 6 bases. CDR1 and CDR2 from the germline V gene are SGHRS and YFSETQ. Trimming stripped 4 bases from V and 4 bases from J, with 12 bases between. The CDR3 is made up of 15 amino acids. CDR3 sequence reads: CASSGGSYGANVLTF. In DNA, the CDR3 is TGCGCCAGCAGCGGAGGGTCTTACGGGGCCAACGTCCTGACTTTC. The whole variable domain, remainder taken from reference TRBV5-1 and TRBJ2-6, is KAGVTQTPRYLIKTRGQQVTLSCSPISGHRSVSWYQQTPGQGLQFLFEYFSETQRNKGNFPGRFSGRQFSNSRSEMNVSTLELGDSALYLCASSGGSYGANVLTFGAGSRLTVL.

The count of this clonotype is one. The V and J genes are TRBV6-2 or TRBV6-3 and TRBJ2-3; D not resolved. The tail of the sequence fits TRBJ2-7 better, so the J call may be wrong. This CDR3 contains 14 residues. Germline-derived CDR1 and CDR2 are MNHEY and SVGEGT. DNA of the CDR3: TGTGCCAGCAGTCAACCCCGACCCAAAGATACGCAGTACTTC. Translation: CASSQPRPKDTQYF.

This sequence joins TRBV27 and TRBJ2-5, with a tentative D call TRBD2 (5 bases). The DNA end is more similar to TRBJ2-7, so the J call may be wrong. Germline CDR1 is MNHEY and CDR2 is SMNVEV (reference sequence). This CDR3 has 11 amino acids. CDR3 sequence (DNA): TGTGCCAGCAGGAGCGGATACGAGCAGTACTTC. Translation: CASRSGYEQYF.

This clonotype occurred many times. V usage is TRBV6-5 and J usage is TRBJ1-1; possible D gene TRBD1, 6 bases. The CDR3 extends over 13 amino acids. Per germline, CDR1 MNHEY and CDR2 SVGAGI. Trimming shortened V by 6 bases and J by 11 bases, and 19 bases separated the two germline ends. The CDR3, as DNA: TGTGCCAGCAGAACTCGCCAACAGGGTGGCGCTTTCTTT. This translates into CASRTRQQGGAFF.

The chain employs TRBV7-2 and TRBJ2-4; D may correspond to TRBD1 or TRBD2 (6 bases each). The CDR3 is 15 amino acids. Germline CDR1 SGHTA, CDR2 FQGNSA. Trimming pared 11 bases from V and 13 bases from J, leaving 30 bases between. CDR3 loop: CAGGLGGGDQDTQYF. CDR3 coding DNA: TGTGCCGGGGGGCTCGGGGGCGGGGACCAAGACACCCAGTACTTC.

The table lists this clonotype with many counts. The rearrangement joins TRBV7-3 to TRBJ2-2, with D possibly being TRBD2 (5 bases). CDR1 SGHTA and CDR2 FQGTGA come from the germline V gene. The ends were cut back, 1 base at V and 6 bases at J, with 12 bases in the middle. The CDR3 runs 15 residues. In DNA, the CDR3 is TGTGCCAGCAGCTTAAGCGGACTCGCACCCGGGGAGCTGTTTTTT. Translating it yields CASSLSGLAPGELFF.

In this sample, this clonotype turned up once. Because it lacks the conserved phenylalanine or tryptophan at the end, this CDR3 is likely a read error. The chain has TRBV6-1 and TRBJ2-5, with D maybe TRBD1 (6 bases). V lost 5 bases, J lost 11 bases, and 21 bases lay in between. This CDR3 region has 14 residues. CDR1 and CDR2 from the germline V gene are MNHNS and SASEGT. Here the CDR3 DNA reads TGTGCCAGCAGTCCCTTGGGGGCTACGGAGGCGCAGTACGTC. Encoded protein: CASSPLGATEAQYV.

The rearrangement joins TRBV6-5 to TRBJ1-6; no clear D gene. V lost 1 base, J lost 0 bases, and 16 bases lay in between. CDR1 is MNHEY and CDR2 is SVGAGI in the germline V gene. The CDR3 runs to 19 residues. CDR3 nucleotide sequence: TGTGCCAGCAGTTACTTAAACCCTCGCAGGAGCTCCTATAATTCACCCCTCCACTTT. Translating it yields CASSYLNPRRSSYNSPLHF.

This clonotype was seen ten or more times. The chain links TRBV10-1 to TRBJ2-1; D is undetermined. Germline values: CDR1 WNHNN, CDR2 SYGVQD (reference sequence). The ends were cut back, 5 bases at V and 10 bases at J, with 15 bases in the middle. The CDR3 extends over 13 amino acids. The CDR3 loop is CASSRLVRGEQFF. The CDR3 bases are TGCGCCAGCAGTAGACTTGTCCGAGGCGAGCAGTTCTTC.

On this clonotype itself: One end of the junction fails to match germline, which may point to a read error. This sequence joins TRBV10-1 and TRBJ2-5; 9 positions match TRBD2. The CDR3 sequence is 14 residues long. The germline CDR1 and CDR2 sequences are WNHNN and SYGVQD (reference sequence). In DNA form, the CDR3 reads TGCGCCAGCAGTGGCGGGAGGGCCGAAGAGTCCCAGCTCTTC. It is translated as CASSGGRAEESQLF.

This clonotype came up once. Relative to the germline gene, one junction end is altered; a read error may explain this. The chain recombines TRBV7-2 with TRBJ2-1, with D uncertain. Per germline, CDR1 SGHTA and CDR2 FQGNSA. CDR3 size: 15 residues. The CDR3 nucleotides are TGTGCCAGCAGCTTAAAAGCGACACTGTACAATGCGCAGTTTTTC. Translation gives CASSLKATLYNAQFF.

The chain is built from TRBV7-3 and TRBJ1-1; D call uncertain. The CDR3 has 13 amino acids. The ends were cut back, 5 bases at V and 4 bases at J, with 11 bases in the middle. CDR1 is SGHTA and CDR2 is FQGTGA in the germline V gene. The chain's CDR3 is CASSESGVTEAFF. The CDR3 coding sequence is TGTGCCAGCAGCGAATCCGGAGTCACTGAAGCTTTCTTT.

The sample holds many counts of this clonotype. The J gene is TRBJ1-5, the V gene TRBV7-2, with D perhaps TRBD1 (6 bases). CDR1 and CDR2 from the germline V gene are SGHTA and FQGNSA. CDR3 size: 14 residues. V was trimmed by 5 bases and J by 5 bases, leaving 13 bases between them. CDR3 nucleotides: TGTGCCAGCAGCCTGAGACAGGATCATCAGCCCCAGCATTTT. This gives the protein CASSLRQDHQPQHF.

This clonotype was seen many times. The chain recombines TRBV5-1 with TRBJ2-1; 7 nucleotides align to TRBD2. Germline lookup yields CDR1 SGHRS and CDR2 YFSETQ. V shed 1 base, J shed 9 bases, and the junction held 13 bases outside the gene matches. This CDR3 region has 16 residues. The CDR3 spells CASSLIGLGTATEQFF. The CDR3, as DNA: TGCGCCAGCAGCTTGATCGGACTAGGGACTGCGACTGAGCAGTTCTTC.

The V call is TRBV6-8, the J call TRBJ2-5; D assignment may be TRBD1 or TRBD2 (5 bases each). The germline CDR1 and CDR2 sequences are MNHGY and SAAAGT. CDR3 length equals 16 residues. Trimming cost V 8 bases and J 10 bases, with 29 bases left between them. This chain's CDR3 is CASGGHRGRAKNIQYF. CDR3 DNA: TGTGCCAGCGGCGGCCACCGGGGCAGGGCCAAAAACATCCAGTACTTC.

J is TRBJ2-7 and V is TRBV7-2; 7 bases map to TRBD2. V gave up 1 base and J gave up 6 bases; unmatched junction bases: 3. The CDR3 length is 13 residues. The germline CDR1 and CDR2 sequences are SGHTA and FQGNSA. The CDR3 sequence: CASSLVRESEQYV. The CDR3 DNA is TGTGCCAGCAGCTTAGTGCGGGAGTCCGAGCAGTACGTC.

V gene TRBV6-5 combines with J gene TRBJ2-1; D possibly uses TRBD1 or TRBD2 (5 bases each). Trimming cost V 0 bases and J 2 bases, with 17 bases left between them. CDR3 length equals 18 residues. The germline CDR1 and CDR2 sequences are MNHEY and SVGAGI. CDR3 DNA sequence: TGTGCCAGCAGTTACTCTTACGGGATTCGAGGGGCCTACAATGAGCAGTTCTTC. Protein sequence: CASSYSYGIRGAYNEQFF.

The chain joins TRBV5-1 to TRBJ2-3; 12 bases align to TRBD2. There are 17 residues in the CDR3. Trimming cost V 7 bases and J 6 bases; bases outside gene matches: 15. The germline V gene has CDR1 SGHRS and CDR2 YFSETQ. CDR3: CASAASGGARSQDTQYF. The CDR3 region has the DNA TGCGCCAGCGCGGCTAGCGGGGGGGCCCGCTCCCAGGATACGCAGTATTTT.

In the case of this clonotype: This likely comes from a read error, as the CDR3 has no conserved phenylalanine or tryptophan at its end. The chain combines TRBV25-1 with TRBJ2-6; perhaps D is TRBD1 or TRBD2 (5 bases each). TRBJ2-5 matches the DNA end more closely, so the J call is doubtful. The germline CDR1 and CDR2 sequences are MGHDK and SYGVNS. This CDR3 is built from 14 residues. The CDR3: CASSRGSGANVQYV. The CDR3 nucleotides read TGTGCCAGCAGTCGGGGCTCTGGGGCCAACGTCCAGTACGTC.

The J gene is TRBJ1-1, the V gene TRBV5-1; TRBD1 matches at 7 bases. Trimming at V came to 0 bases and at J to 4 bases, leaving 6 bases not matched to a gene. Germline V lookup: CDR1 SGHRS, CDR2 YFSETQ. The CDR3 loop spans 15 amino acids. Here the CDR3 reads CASSLAAGGGTEAFF. CDR3 sequence (DNA): TGCGCCAGCAGCTTGGCGGCAGGGGGGGGCACTGAAGCTTTCTTT. Based on the CDR3 plus reference TRBV5-1 and TRBJ1-1, the full variable domain is KAGVTQTPRYLIKTRGQQVTLSCSPISGHRSVSWYQQTPGQGLQFLFEYFSETQRNKGNFPGRFSGRQFSNSRSEMNVSTLELGDSALYLCASSLAAGGGTEAFFGQGTRLTVV.

This clonotype was counted a few times. V gene TRBV10-3 combines with J gene TRBJ2-1, with 12 bases aligning to TRBD2. From germline, CDR1 is ENHRY and CDR2 SYGVKD. Trimming at V came to 10 bases and at J to 8 bases, leaving 3 bases not matched to a gene. The CDR3 contains 12 residues. The CDR3 DNA follows: TGTGCCACTAGCGGGAGGGCCGATGAGCAGTTCTTC. It codes for CATSGRADEQFF.

The sample holds one count of this clonotype. The junction and the germline gene differ at one end; a read error may be behind it. The chain links TRBV7-3 to TRBJ2-3; either TRBD1 or TRBD2 may fit D (6 bases each). CDR1 and CDR2 (germline): SGHTA, FQGTGA. The CDR3 is 14 residues long. The CDR3, as DNA: TGTGCGGGGATCGGGGGCCGCGCCCATGATACCCAGTACTTT. Translated: CAGIGGRAHDTQYF.